This T cell receptor beta chain came from a study of T cells after somatic rescue of genetic block. Method: immunoSEQ multiplex PCR; TCRdb's copy keeps in-frame clones and lacks some. The sample includes about 63,000 clones, under 95% seen only once; the top ten take about 2.9%. CDR1 is SGHRS, CDR2 YFSETQ, per germline. CDR3 size: 15 residues. V gave up 4 bases and J gave up 4 bases, with 15 bases separating them. This sequence joins TRBV5-1 and TRBJ1-5; possible D gene TRBD1, 5 bases. Sequenced input: peripheral blood mononuclear cells (PBMCs). The TCR originated in a man aged 35 to 55. The CDR3: CASSPGDLENQPQHF. CDR3 DNA sequence: TGCGCCAGCAGCCCGGGGGACCTCGAAAATCAGCCCCAGCATTTT.